The 30 T cell receptor beta chains listed next were all sequenced from one sample in a study of identical twins' blood T cells. One entry per CDR3 protein results from TCRdb running MiXCR on the 5' RACE reads. Among a few hundred thousand distinct CDR3 sequences, more than 25% were seen once, and the ten largest hold more than 5.5%. Material: PBMCs. Every receptor here comes from a woman aged 18 to 55 in good health.

The chain uses TRBV7-9 and TRBJ2-1; 9 nucleotides agree with TRBD2. This CDR3 is built from 17 residues. With 3 bases clipped from V and 6 bases from J, the junction kept 12 bases outside the gene matches. CDR1 and CDR2 from the germline V gene are SEHNR and FQNEAQ (reference sequence). CDR3 DNA sequence: TGTGCCAGCAGCTTTACTCTTTTAGCGGGAGAAGGCAATGAGCAGTTCTTC. Its translation is CASSFTLLAGEGNEQFF.

This clonotype has only a few counts. V is TRBV11-2 and J is TRBJ1-5; D is undetermined. Trimming shortened V by 1 base and J by 4 bases, and 5 bases separated the two germline ends. Germline loops: CDR1 SGHAT, CDR2 FQNNGV. The CDR3 has 13 residues. The CDR3 here is CASSLVPNQPQHF. The CDR3 DNA follows: TGTGCCAGCAGCTTAGTGCCGAATCAGCCCCAGCATTTT.

In this sample, this clonotype turned up once. A read error may be the cause here, since a much bigger clone is one base away. The J gene is TRBJ1-4, the V gene TRBV2, with a possible D match to TRBD1 (6 bases). The CDR3 sequence is 14 residues long. Germline loops: CDR1 SNHLY, CDR2 FYNNEI. The CDR3 reads CASSLTGNGEKLSF. The CDR3 nucleotides are TGTGCCAGCAGCCTCACAGGGAATGGTGAAAAACTGTCTTTT.

This clonotype was observed once. This rearrangement joins TRBV3-1 to TRBJ2-2; 8 nucleotides match TRBD1. The V gene's germline CDR1 is LGHDT and CDR2 YNNKEL (reference sequence). Trimming cost V 2 bases and J 5 bases; bases outside gene matches: 7. This CDR3 is 16 amino acids long. CDR3 DNA sequence: TGTGCCAGCAGCCAAAGGGGGACAGGCGGGACCGGGGAGCTGTTTTTT. As protein: CASSQRGTGGTGELFF.

The rearrangement joins TRBV12-3 or TRBV12-4 to TRBJ1-2; D unclear. V dropped 2 bases and J dropped 7 bases, with 14 bases sitting between them. This CDR3 has 14 residues. The CDR3 sequence is CASSLRQLWGGYTF. In nucleotides, the CDR3 is TGTGCCAGCAGTTTAAGACAATTATGGGGTGGCTACACCTTC.

The CDR3 protein is CASSQEKWTGHTGELFF. In DNA, the CDR3 is TGTGCCAGCAGCCAAGAGAAGTGGACAGGACACACCGGGGAGCTGTTTTTT. The chain links TRBV3-1 to TRBJ2-2, with 7 bases fitting TRBD1. V shed 0 bases and J 3 bases; nucleotides not matched to a gene: 7. Per germline, CDR1 LGHDT and CDR2 YNNKEL (reference sequence). This CDR3 has 17 amino acids.

The J gene is TRBJ1-5, the V gene TRBV20-1, with D tentatively TRBD1 (5 bases). Germline V CDR1 and CDR2: DFQATT, SNEGSKA (reference sequence). The CDR3 has 13 amino acids. The V end was cut by 3 bases, the J end by 6 bases, with 12 bases between. The CDR3 spells CSARRGVSQPQHF. CDR3 nucleotide sequence: TGCAGTGCTAGGCGGGGGGTTAGTCAGCCCCAGCATTTT.

The rearrangement uses TRBV9 and TRBJ2-1; 9 bases agree with TRBD2. Germline V gives CDR1 SGDLS, CDR2 YYNGEE. This CDR3 contains 14 residues. After removal of 2 bases from V and 13 bases from J, the junction contained 10 bases not matched to a gene. As DNA, the CDR3 is TGTGCCAGCAGCGTCGAGGCGGGGGGGCTTTCTCAGTTCTTC. It is translated as CASSVEAGGLSQFF.

J is TRBJ2-7 and V is TRBV20-1; TRBD1 aligns across 8 bases. The germline gives CDR1 DFQATT, CDR2 SNEGSKA (reference sequence). This CDR3 comprises 15 residues. The V and J ends lost 0 bases and 3 bases, in that order; junction bases with no gene match: 7. CDR3 loop: CSARDPTGVSYEQYF. The DNA of the CDR3 is TGCAGTGCTAGAGATCCGACAGGGGTTAGCTACGAGCAGTACTTC.

The chain couples TRBV9 to TRBJ1-1; TRBD1 is a possible D gene (6 bases). This CDR3 is 14 amino acids long. From germline, CDR1 is SGDLS and CDR2 YYNGEE. Trimming took off 7 bases at V and 0 bases at J, with 13 bases between the two ends. Here the CDR3 reads CASGGGQMNTEAFF. The CDR3 nucleotides read TGTGCCAGCGGAGGAGGACAGATGAACACTGAAGCTTTCTTT.

J is TRBJ1-2 and V is TRBV27; the D is unclear. The CDR3 spans 12 residues. In germline, CDR1 is MNHEY, CDR2 SMNVEV (reference sequence). The germline V and J ends were trimmed by 6 bases and 6 bases, with 11 bases remaining between them. The CDR3 DNA follows: TGTGCCAGCAGAGACAAGATGGATGGCTACACCTTC. Translated, it gives CASRDKMDGYTF.

This clonotype was picked up many times. The chain employs TRBV10-3 and TRBJ1-1; no definite D call. The CDR3 totals 15 residues. CDR1 is ENHRY and CDR2 is SYGVKD in the germline V gene. Trimming left V 0 bases short and J 3 bases short, with 11 bases between. Written as DNA, the CDR3 is TGTGCCATCAGTGAGTCAGGGCGGGAGCACACTGAAGCTTTCTTT. It translates to CAISESGREHTEAFF.

This clonotype was picked up a small number of times. The V call is TRBV7-3, the J call TRBJ2-2; D ambiguous. Deletions cut 1 base from V and 3 bases from J, with 12 bases between. Per the germline V gene, CDR1 is SGHTA and CDR2 is FQGTGA. This CDR3 spans 16 amino acids. The CDR3 bases are TGTGCCAGCAGCTTAAGGCACTTTCCCGACACCGGGGAGCTGTTTTTT. Encoded protein: CASSLRHFPDTGELFF. Supplemented by reference TRBV7-3 and TRBJ2-2, the full variable domain reads GAGVSQTPSNKVTEKGKYVELRCDPISGHTALYWYRQSLGQGPEFLIYFQGTGAADDSGLPNDRFFAVRPEGSVSTLKIQRTERGDSAVYLCASSLRHFPDTGELFFGEGSRLTVL.

This clonotype showed up just a few times. The chain joins TRBV24-1 to TRBJ2-3; TRBD2 agrees at 7 bases. The CDR3 is 17 amino acids. Trimming took 9 bases from V and 0 from J; bases not matched to a gene: 14. From germline, CDR1 is KGHDR and CDR2 SFDVKD. The chain's CDR3 is CATAPLLADPSTDTQYF. CDR3 coding DNA: TGTGCCACCGCGCCCCTTCTAGCGGACCCTAGCACAGATACGCAGTATTTT.

This chain links TRBV5-8 with TRBJ1-5; 10 nucleotides match TRBD1. Trimming cost V 4 bases and J 0 bases; bases outside gene matches: 7. Germline V lookup: CDR1 SGHTS, CDR2 YDEGEE. This CDR3 is built from 17 residues. CDR3 residues: CASSRQGAPYSNQPQHF. CDR3 sequence (DNA): TGTGCCAGCAGCCGACAGGGGGCCCCTTATAGCAATCAGCCCCAGCATTTT.

The chain combines TRBV12-3 or TRBV12-4 with TRBJ1-1; D gene unclear. The CDR3 sequence is 12 residues long. V shed 6 bases and J shed 8 bases, with 13 bases lying between them. The CDR3: CASSLHEREAFF. DNA for the CDR3: TGTGCCAGCAGCCTACACGAACGGGAAGCTTTCTTT.

This chain uses TRBV7-2 with TRBJ1-1, with 7 bases lining up with TRBD1. CDR3 length: 13 residues. Germline V gene sequence: CDR1 SGHTA, CDR2 FQGNSA. V dropped 3 bases and J dropped 6; count of bases not matched to a gene: 4. CDR3 loop: CASSFDRAAEAFF. The DNA for the CDR3 is TGTGCCAGCAGCTTCGACAGGGCTGCTGAAGCTTTCTTT.

This clonotype was counted between two and nine times. This chain uses TRBV20-1 with TRBJ1-2; D possibly corresponds to TRBD1 (5 bases). V was clipped by 0 bases and J by 7 bases, with 9 bases between them. The CDR3 totals 12 residues. Germline CDR1 and CDR2: DFQATT and SNEGSKA (reference sequence). The CDR3 region is CSARDRVGGYTF. For the CDR3, the DNA is TGCAGTGCTAGAGACAGGGTGGGTGGCTACACCTTC.

This clonotype was found a few times. The chain is built from TRBV6-6 and TRBJ2-1; no clear D. In germline, CDR1 is MNHNY, CDR2 SVGAGI (reference sequence). V lost 6 bases and J 8 bases, leaving 11 bases between the germline ends. The CDR3 extends over 12 amino acids. The CDR3 reads CASSDPKDEQFF. DNA of the CDR3: TGTGCCAGCAGCGATCCAAAGGATGAGCAGTTCTTC.

The chain links TRBV20-1 to TRBJ2-2; 9 bases align to TRBD2. J lost 9 bases, V lost 1 base, and 9 bases had no gene match. This CDR3 has 15 amino acids. CDR1 is DFQATT, CDR2 SNEGSKA, per germline (reference sequence). In nucleotides, the CDR3 is TGCAGTGCTAGAGCTACGGCTAGCGGGGCTCGGGAGCTGTTTTTT. It codes for CSARATASGARELFF.

Regarding this clonotype: A read error may produce the germline difference seen at one junction end. V usage is TRBV27 and J usage is TRBJ1-1; 8 bases map to TRBD1. CDR1 is MNHEY and CDR2 is SMNVEV in the germline V gene (reference sequence). There are 13 residues in the CDR3. This CDR3 reads CASRWTGRTEASF. CDR3 bases: TGTGCCAGTAGATGGACAGGGCGCACTGAAGCTTCCTTT.

This clonotype was picked up a small number of times. The gene calls are TRBV5-1 and TRBJ1-4; D gene ambiguous. This CDR3 contains 13 residues. Germline CDR1 and CDR2: SGHRS and YFSETQ. V was trimmed by 4 bases and J by 7 bases, leaving 11 bases between them. The CDR3 sequence: CASSRDPGEKLFF. The CDR3 DNA sequence: TGCGCCAGCAGCCGTGACCCCGGTGAAAAACTGTTTTTT.

This clonotype showed up just a few times. The chain links TRBV7-9 to TRBJ2-2; D is ambiguous. The germline V and J ends were trimmed by 3 bases and 3 bases, with 5 bases remaining between them. CDR3 length equals 13 residues. The germline gives CDR1 SEHNR, CDR2 FQNEAQ (reference sequence). The CDR3 protein is CASSFTDTGELFF. The CDR3, as DNA: TGTGCCAGCAGCTTTACCGACACCGGGGAGCTGTTTTTT.

The table lists this clonotype with a few counts. This chain links TRBV20-1 with TRBJ1-5, with TRBD1 matching 7 bases. The CDR3 sequence is 15 residues long. Germline CDR1 DFQATT, CDR2 SNEGSKA (reference sequence). The V gene end was trimmed by 6 bases and the J gene end by 1 base; junction bases not matched to a gene: 9. This chain's CDR3 is CSASTGTASNQPQHF. The CDR3 DNA reads as TGCAGTGCATCAACCGGGACAGCGAGCAATCAGCCCCAGCATTTT.

This clonotype has ten or more counts. The gene calls are TRBV7-2 and TRBJ1-1, with a weak D call TRBD1 (5 bases). CDR1 and CDR2 from the germline V gene are SGHTA and FQGNSA. The CDR3 has 13 residues. Trimming stripped 5 bases from V and 1 base from J, with 8 bases between. CDR3 in amino acids: CASSPTGNTEAFF. The CDR3 bases are TGTGCCAGCAGCCCCACAGGGAACACTGAAGCTTTCTTT.

This clonotype was observed at least ten times. This chain connects TRBV11-3 to TRBJ1-1; no clear D. Trimming pared 4 bases from V and 5 bases from J, leaving 14 bases between. The CDR3 totals 14 residues. Germline V gene sequence: CDR1 SGHNT, CDR2 YENEEA. The CDR3 DNA reads TGTGCCAGCAGCTCAACCGAACTAGCGACTGAAGCTTTCTTT. Translated: CASSSTELATEAFF.

This clonotype was counted between two and nine times. The genes are TRBV10-3 and TRBJ1-1, with 9 bases fitting TRBD1. Germline V gene data show CDR1 as ENHRY and CDR2 as SYGVKD. CDR3 length equals 15 residues. J was trimmed by 4 bases and V by 5 bases; bases with no gene match: 8. Here the CDR3 reads CAISTGTGTVTEAFF. The CDR3 bases are TGTGCCATCAGTACCGGGACAGGGACGGTCACTGAAGCTTTCTTT.

The chain carries TRBV27 and TRBJ2-7, with D possibly TRBD1 on 6 matching bases. The length of the CDR3 is 14 residues. V was clipped by 5 bases and J by 1 base, with 12 bases between them. Germline V gene sequence: CDR1 MNHEY, CDR2 SMNVEV (reference sequence). CDR3 nucleotides: TGTGCCAGCAGTCCTGGACAGCGATCCTACGAGCAGTACTTC. Translation: CASSPGQRSYEQYF.

This chain connects TRBV6-2 or TRBV6-3 to TRBJ1-2; D remains unclear. The CDR3 spans 13 residues. CDR1 and CDR2 (germline): MNHEY, SVGEGT. The germline V and J ends were trimmed by 6 bases and 7 bases, with 15 bases remaining between them. The DNA of the CDR3 is TGTGCCAGCAGAATATTGGCACCATCTGGCTACACCTTC. It codes for CASRILAPSGYTF.

The table lists this clonotype with a few counts. This rearrangement joins TRBV10-1 to TRBJ2-3; 11 bases are a match to TRBD2. Germline trimming cut 8 bases from V and 7 bases from J; bases unmatched to any gene: 14. Germline V gives CDR1 WNHNN, CDR2 SYGVQD (reference sequence). The CDR3 consists of 16 residues. CDR3 protein: CASSSFSGGAKNTQYF. The CDR3 DNA reads as TGCGCCAGCTCTTCGTTTAGCGGGGGGGCCAAGAATACGCAGTATTTT.